This record covers a single T cell receptor (beta chain). Sequencing used immunoSEQ multiplex PCR; TCRdb keeps in-frame clones, though not all of them. The sample consists of about 52,000 clones, 85% to 95% of them appearing once. V dropped 1 base and J dropped 2; count of bases not matched to a gene: 7. This CDR3 contains 15 residues. Germline assignment: CDR1 SQVTM and CDR2 ANQGSEA. This specimen comes from a study of T cell changes during pregnancy in multiple sclerosis. The starting material was CD4+ T cells from peripheral blood mononuclear cells, obtained in the third trimester of pregnancy. The chain couples TRBV29-1 to TRBJ1-2; the match to TRBD1 covers 7 bases. The TCR originated in a female donor with multiple sclerosis, enrolled in a pregnancy study. CDR3 protein: CSVEGTGWGNYGYTF. The CDR3 DNA is TGCAGCGTTGAAGGGACAGGATGGGGCAACTATGGCTACACCTTC.